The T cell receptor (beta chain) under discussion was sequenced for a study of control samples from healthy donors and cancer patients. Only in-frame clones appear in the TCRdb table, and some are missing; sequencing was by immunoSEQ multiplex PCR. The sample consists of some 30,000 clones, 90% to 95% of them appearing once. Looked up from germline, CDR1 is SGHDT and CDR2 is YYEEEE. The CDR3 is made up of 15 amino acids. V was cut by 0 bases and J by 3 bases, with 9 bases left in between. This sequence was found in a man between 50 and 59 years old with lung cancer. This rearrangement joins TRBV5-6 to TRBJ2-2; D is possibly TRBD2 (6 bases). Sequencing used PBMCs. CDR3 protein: CASSLAGDYTGELFF. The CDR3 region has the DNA TGTGCCAGCAGCTTGGCCGGGGACTACACCGGGGAGCTGTTTTTT.